This TCR beta chain was captured in a study of blood T cell repertoires in COVID-19. Study-wide context: The origin of the acute and convalescent COVID-19 samples was the United States, Italy and Spain. In each case, the material was cDNA or gDNA derived from T cells, B-cell-depleted T cells, or PBMCs.

The CDR3 runs 14 residues. Per germline, CDR1 MNHEY and CDR2 SVGAGI. V lost 7 bases to trimming and J lost 7 bases, with 19 bases between them. Per the original methods: Estimation of nucleated cell counts was performed using reference gene primer amplification. Produced via immunoSEQ multiplex PCR; TCRdb's table is partial and in-frame only. The V and J calls and clone size are taken from that table; D and trimming were inferred from the DNA. The data contain about 81,000 clones, 88% of them singletons. Sequenced material: peripheral blood. This receptor was taken from a woman over 75 with acute or convalescent COVID-19. The chain combines TRBV6-5 with TRBJ1-2, with a possible D match to TRBD1 (6 bases). In DNA form, the CDR3 reads TGTGCCAGCACGATCTCTCCAGGGGTTGGTGGCTACACCTTC. Amino acid sequence: CASTISPGVGGYTF.